This T cell receptor beta chain was sequenced during a study of cytomegalovirus exposure and HLA in healthy donors. Findings of the study overall: Later analysis identified a missense DCLRE1C variant that was linked to TCR beta V- and J-gene trimming.

The primer mix had 60 Vbeta and 13 Jbeta primers. Sequencing used immunoSEQ multiplex PCR; TCRdb keeps in-frame clones, though not all of them. The repertoire holds roughly 140,000 clones, with about three quarters as singletons. Donors were nominally healthy when sampled, though unrecorded immune exposures were likely. Per the germline V gene, CDR1 is MDHEN and CDR2 is SYDVKM. This CDR3 is built from 13 residues. V was pared by 6 bases and J by 7 bases, with 6 bases of the junction left unmatched. With respect to this clone: Antigen: not known.

Specimen: PBMCs. The V gene is TRBV28, the J gene TRBJ2-1; TRBD1 agrees at 7 bases. The receptor comes from a middle-aged man in good health and CMV-seropositive. The CDR3 sequence: CASRAGGPNEQFF. The CDR3 nucleotides read TGTGCCAGCAGGGCAGGGGGACCAAATGAGCAGTTCTTC.